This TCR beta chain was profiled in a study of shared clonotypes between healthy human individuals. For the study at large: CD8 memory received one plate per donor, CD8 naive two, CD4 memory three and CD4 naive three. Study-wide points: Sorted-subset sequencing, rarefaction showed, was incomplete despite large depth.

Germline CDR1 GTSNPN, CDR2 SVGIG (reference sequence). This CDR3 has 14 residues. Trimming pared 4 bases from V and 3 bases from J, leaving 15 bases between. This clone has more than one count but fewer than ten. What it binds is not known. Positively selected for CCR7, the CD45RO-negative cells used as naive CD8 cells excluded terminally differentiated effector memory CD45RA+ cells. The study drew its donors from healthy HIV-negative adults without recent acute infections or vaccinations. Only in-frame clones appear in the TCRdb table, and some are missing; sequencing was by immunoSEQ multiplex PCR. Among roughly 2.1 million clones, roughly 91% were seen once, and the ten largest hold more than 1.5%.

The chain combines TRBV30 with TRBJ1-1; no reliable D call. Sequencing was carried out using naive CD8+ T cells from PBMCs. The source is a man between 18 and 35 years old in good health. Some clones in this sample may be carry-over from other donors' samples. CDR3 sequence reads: CAWIFPDGYTEAFF. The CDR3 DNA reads TGTGCCTGGATATTCCCGGATGGGTACACTGAAGCTTTCTTT.